This T cell receptor beta chain was captured in a study of blood T cell repertoires in COVID-19. The wider study: Sites across the United States, Italy and Spain contributed samples from acute and convalescent COVID-19.

Authors' analysis steps: Amplification with reference gene primers provided the estimates of nucleated cell counts. Method: immunoSEQ multiplex PCR; TCRdb's copy keeps in-frame clones and lacks some. The V and J calls and clone size come from that table; D and trimming were worked out from the DNA. The sample records 200,000 or so clones, about nine tenths being singletons. Germline CDR1 and CDR2: MNHNS and SASEGT. Trimming removed 2 bases from V and 4 bases from J, with 18 bases in between. The CDR3 extends over 17 amino acids. This sequence originates from a woman aged 40 to 50 with acute COVID-19. Sequenced sample: PBMCs or T cells enriched from blood (not recorded which). The V and J genes are TRBV6-1 and TRBJ1-5; D perhaps matches TRBD1 (5 bases). CDR3 sequence: CASSEFIRGRENQPQHF. In nucleotides, the CDR3 is TGTGCCAGCAGTGAATTTATTAGGGGACGGGAGAATCAGCCCCAGCATTTT.